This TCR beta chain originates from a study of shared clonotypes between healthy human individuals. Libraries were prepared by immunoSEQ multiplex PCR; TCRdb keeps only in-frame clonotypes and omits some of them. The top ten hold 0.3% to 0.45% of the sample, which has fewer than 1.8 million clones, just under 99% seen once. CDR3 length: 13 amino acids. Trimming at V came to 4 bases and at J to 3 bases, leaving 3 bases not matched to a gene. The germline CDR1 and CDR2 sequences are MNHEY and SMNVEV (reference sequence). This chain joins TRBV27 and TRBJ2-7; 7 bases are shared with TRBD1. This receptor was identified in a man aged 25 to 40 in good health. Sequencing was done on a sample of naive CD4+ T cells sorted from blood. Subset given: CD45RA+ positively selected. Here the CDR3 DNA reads TGTGCCAGCAGTTCGACAGGGCACTACGAGCAGTACTTC. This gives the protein CASSSTGHYEQYF.